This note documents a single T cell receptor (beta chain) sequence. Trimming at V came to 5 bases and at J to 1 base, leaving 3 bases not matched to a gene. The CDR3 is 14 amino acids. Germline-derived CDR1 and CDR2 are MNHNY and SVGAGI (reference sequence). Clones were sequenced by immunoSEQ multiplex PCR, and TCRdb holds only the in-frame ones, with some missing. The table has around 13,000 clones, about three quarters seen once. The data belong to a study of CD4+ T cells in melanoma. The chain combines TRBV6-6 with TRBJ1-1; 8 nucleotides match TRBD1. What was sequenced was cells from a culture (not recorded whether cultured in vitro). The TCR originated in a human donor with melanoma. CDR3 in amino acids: CASSGQGKNTEAFF. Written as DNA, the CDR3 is TGTGCCAGCAGTGGACAGGGAAAGAACACTGAAGCTTTCTTT.